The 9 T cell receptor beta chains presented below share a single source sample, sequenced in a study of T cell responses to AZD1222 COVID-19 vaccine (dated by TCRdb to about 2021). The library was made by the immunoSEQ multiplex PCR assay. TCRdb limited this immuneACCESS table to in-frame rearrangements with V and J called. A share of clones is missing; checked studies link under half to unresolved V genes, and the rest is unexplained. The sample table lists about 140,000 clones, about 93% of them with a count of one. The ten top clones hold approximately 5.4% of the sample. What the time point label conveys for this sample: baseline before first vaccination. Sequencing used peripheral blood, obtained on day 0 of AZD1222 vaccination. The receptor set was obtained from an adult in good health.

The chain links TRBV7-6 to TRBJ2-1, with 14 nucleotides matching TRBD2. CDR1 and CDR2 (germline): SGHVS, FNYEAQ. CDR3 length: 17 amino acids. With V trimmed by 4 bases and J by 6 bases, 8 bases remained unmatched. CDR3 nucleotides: TGTGCCAGCAGCTCCCTGACTAGCGGGAGGGAACGCAATGAGCAGTTCTTC. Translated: CASSSLTSGRERNEQFF. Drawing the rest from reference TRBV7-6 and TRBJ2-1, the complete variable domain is GAGVSQSPRYKVTKRGQDVALRCDPISGHVSLYWYRQALGQGPEFLTYFNYEAQQDKSGLPNDRFSAERPEGSISTLTIQRTEQRDSAMYRCASSSLTSGRERNEQFFGPGTRLTVL.

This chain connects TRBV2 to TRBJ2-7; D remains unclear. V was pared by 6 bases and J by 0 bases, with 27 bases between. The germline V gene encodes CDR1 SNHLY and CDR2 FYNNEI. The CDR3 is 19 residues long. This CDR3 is CASSGTIPSEQMRSYEQYF. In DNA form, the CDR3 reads TGTGCCAGCAGCGGCACTATCCCCTCCGAACAGATGCGCTCCTACGAGCAGTACTTC.

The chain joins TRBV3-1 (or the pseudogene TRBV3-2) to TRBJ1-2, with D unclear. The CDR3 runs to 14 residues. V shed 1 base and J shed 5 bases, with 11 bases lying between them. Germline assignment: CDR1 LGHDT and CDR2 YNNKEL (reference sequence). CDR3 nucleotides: TGTGCCAGCAGCCAAGTAATTAGTGGTTATGGCTACACCTTC. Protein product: CASSQVISGYGYTF.

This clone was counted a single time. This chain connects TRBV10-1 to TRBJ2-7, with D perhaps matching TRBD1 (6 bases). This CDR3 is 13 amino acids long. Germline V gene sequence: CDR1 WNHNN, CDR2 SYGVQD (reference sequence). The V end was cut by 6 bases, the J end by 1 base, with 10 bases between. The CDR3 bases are TGCGCCAGCAGCCCCGGGACATCCTACGAGCAGTACTTC. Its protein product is CASSPGTSYEQYF.

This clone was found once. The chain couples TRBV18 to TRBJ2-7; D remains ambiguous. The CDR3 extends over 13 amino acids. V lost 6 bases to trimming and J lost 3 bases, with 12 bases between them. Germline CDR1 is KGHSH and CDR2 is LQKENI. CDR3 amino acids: CASSGLNGYEQYF. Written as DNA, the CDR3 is TGTGCCAGCTCTGGTCTGAACGGCTACGAGCAGTACTTC.

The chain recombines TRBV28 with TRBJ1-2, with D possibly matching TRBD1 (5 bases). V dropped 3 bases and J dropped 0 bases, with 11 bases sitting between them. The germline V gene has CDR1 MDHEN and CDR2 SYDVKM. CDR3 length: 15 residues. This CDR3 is CASSFRGSPNYGYTF. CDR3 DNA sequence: TGTGCCAGCAGTTTTCGGGGCAGTCCTAACTATGGCTACACCTTC.

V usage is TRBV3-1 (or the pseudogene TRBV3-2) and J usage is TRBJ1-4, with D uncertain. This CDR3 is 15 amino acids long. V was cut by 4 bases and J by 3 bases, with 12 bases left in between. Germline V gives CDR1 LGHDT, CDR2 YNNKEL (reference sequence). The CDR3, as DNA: TGTGCCAGCAGCCCCCAGGTCCTCGCTAATGAAAAACTGTTTTTT. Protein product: CASSPQVLANEKLFF.

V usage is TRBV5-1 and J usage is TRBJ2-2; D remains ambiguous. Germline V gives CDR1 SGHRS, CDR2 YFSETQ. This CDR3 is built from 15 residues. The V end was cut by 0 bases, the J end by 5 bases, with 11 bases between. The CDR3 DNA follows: TGCGCCAGCAGCTTGGAAGCAGGCCGAACCGGGGAGCTGTTTTTT. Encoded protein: CASSLEAGRTGELFF.

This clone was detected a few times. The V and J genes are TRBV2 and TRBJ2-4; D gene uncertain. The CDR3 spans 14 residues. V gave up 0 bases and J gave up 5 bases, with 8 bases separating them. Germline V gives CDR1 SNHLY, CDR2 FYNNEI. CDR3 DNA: TGTGCCAGCAGTGAAGCGCATTTTGAAAACATTCAGTACTTC. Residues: CASSEAHFENIQYF.